This TCR beta chain was captured by sequencing in a study of PD-1 blockade in classical Hodgkin lymphoma. Sequenced by immunoSEQ multiplex PCR; TCRdb stores in-frame clones only, minus some. Altogether around 100,000 clones are present, approximately 90% being singletons, with the ten largest covering 6.6%. Trimming pared 8 bases from V and 5 bases from J, leaving 19 bases between. This CDR3 is 15 amino acids long. Every one of the patients relapsed after autologous stem cell transplantation (brentuximab vedotin exposure was variable). This receptor was identified in a human donor with classical Hodgkin lymphoma. The J gene is TRBJ1-3, the V gene TRBV23-1, with unresolved D. TRBV23-1 is designated an ORF whose function remains uncertain. The material was peripheral blood mononuclear cells (PBMCs), obtained before the second cycle of nivolumab. CDR3 nucleotide sequence: TGCGCCAGCGGAAAACATCAAAAAGAGAGAAACACCATATATTTT. This translates into CASGKHQKERNTIYF.